This section outlines one T cell receptor beta chain sequence together with its context. Its antigen remains unidentified. Germline CDR1 reads SGHTA; CDR2 reads FQGNSA. The V end was cut by 0 bases, the J end by 4 bases, with 10 bases between. The CDR3 is 15 amino acids. The data belong to a study of PD-L1 blockade in urothelial cancer. Whole-study results and caveats: Tumor-associated TCR clones expanded more in blood at 3 weeks in patients with durable benefit.

Here immunoSEQ multiplex PCR was the method, and the copy in TCRdb shows in-frame clones only, minus some. The profile covers 55,000 to 75,000 clones, with 80% to 90% appearing a single time and 1.5% to 2% taken by the ten largest. Regarding time point: pretreatment peripheral blood. Locally advanced or metastatic urothelial carcinoma affected all patients. The chain links TRBV7-2 to TRBJ1-5; D perhaps matches TRBD1 (5 bases). The sample consisted of PBMCs, taken around atezolizumab (anti-PD-L1) treatment. This clonotype originated in a man between 65 and 85 years old with urothelial cancer. In DNA form, the CDR3 reads TGTGCCAGCAGCTTAGCGGCCGGGGGAAATCAGCCCCAGCATTTT. Translation gives CASSLAAGGNQPQHF.